This T cell receptor beta chain was observed in a study of cytomegalovirus exposure and HLA in healthy donors. 13 Jbeta primers and 60 Vbeta primers were used for the PCR. Assay: immunoSEQ multiplex PCR; the TCRdb copy retains only in-frame clones and omits some. The repertoire holds about 130,000 clones, 64% seen once, with around 2.5% in the top ten. The clonotype originates from a woman aged 35 to 49 in good health and CMV-seronegative. The sequencing input was PBMCs.

In DNA form, the CDR3 reads TGTGCCAGCAGCCCGGAGGTGAACACTGAAGCTTTCTTT. Its translation: CASSPEVNTEAFF. The chain carries TRBV7-8 and TRBJ1-1, with unresolved D. CDR3 size: 13 residues. The ends were cut back, 5 bases at V and 0 bases at J, with 7 bases in the middle. Per the germline V gene, CDR1 is SGHVS and CDR2 is FQNEAQ.